Presented here are 10 T cell receptor beta chains from one specimen sequenced in a study of cytomegalovirus exposure and HLA in healthy donors. Both 60 Vbeta primers and 13 Jbeta primers went into the PCR. Using immunoSEQ multiplex PCR, the repertoire was profiled, and TCRdb retains in-frame clones only, with some absent. The table shows 80,000 to 100,000 clones, with 55% to 75% occurring only once. The sequencing input was PBMCs. The receptor source for this set is a man aged 50-59 years in good health and CMV-seronegative.

The chain carries TRBV7-2 and TRBJ2-5; 9 bases are a match to TRBD1. CDR3 size: 13 residues. Germline lookup yields CDR1 SGHTA and CDR2 FQGNSA. The ends lost 5 bases at V and 5 bases at J; junction bases unmatched: 3. The CDR3 DNA is TGTGCCAGCAGCGTACAGGGGGCCGAGACCCAGTACTTC. Amino acid sequence: CASSVQGAETQYF.

This clone was counted between two and nine times. The chain uses TRBV4-2 and TRBJ1-2; perhaps TRBD1 as D (5 bases). Germline V gives CDR1 LGHNA, CDR2 YNFKEQ. The CDR3 is 14 amino acids. The ends were cut back, 5 bases at V and 4 bases at J, with 14 bases in the middle. The CDR3: CASSNFQGLYGYTF. In DNA form, the CDR3 reads TGTGCCAGCAGCAACTTCCAGGGACTCTATGGCTACACCTTC.

The chain is built from TRBV5-8 and TRBJ1-4, with TRBD1 matching over 8 bases. Trimming removed 4 bases from V and 7 bases from J; junction bases left unmatched: 9. CDR1 and CDR2 from the germline V gene are SGHTS and YDEGEE. The CDR3 contains 15 residues. CDR3 residues: CASSVTGAVGEKLFF. The CDR3 DNA follows: TGTGCCAGCAGCGTGACAGGGGCTGTGGGTGAAAAACTGTTTTTT.

The chain carries TRBV5-1 and TRBJ2-3, with 12 bases that match TRBD2. V shed 0 bases and J 4 bases; nucleotides not matched to a gene: 3. The germline CDR1 and CDR2 sequences are SGHRS and YFSETQ. The CDR3 runs 16 residues. Written as DNA, the CDR3 is TGCGCCAGCAGCTTGGGTTCTAGCGGGGGGGCAGATACGCAGTATTTT. Amino acid sequence: CASSLGSSGGADTQYF.

The J gene is TRBJ1-1, the V gene TRBV27; 8 nucleotides line up with TRBD1. Germline V CDR1 and CDR2: MNHEY, SMNVEV (reference sequence). V was pared by 5 bases and J by 12 bases, with 8 bases of the junction left unmatched. This CDR3 is 12 amino acids long. CDR3 sequence: CASSANRGSSFF. In nucleotides, the CDR3 is TGTGCCAGCAGTGCCAACAGGGGGTCGTCTTTCTTT.

This clone was picked up a small number of times. The chain couples TRBV10-3 to TRBJ2-1, with TRBD2 identical over 10 bases. V lost 0 bases and J lost 8; bases outside the gene matches: 7. Germline CDR1 reads ENHRY; CDR2 reads SYGVKD. There are 16 residues in the CDR3. The CDR3 DNA is TGTGCCATCAGTGAGTCGGGGCTAGCGGGAGAGCATGAGCAGTTCTTC. It specifies CAISESGLAGEHEQFF.

In this sample, this clone turned up a few times. This sequence joins TRBV11-2 and TRBJ2-7; a weak D match, TRBD2 (6 bases). V was pared by 4 bases and J by 5 bases, with 21 bases between. The CDR3 spans 16 residues. The germline V gene has CDR1 SGHAT and CDR2 FQNNGV. The CDR3 here is CASSWWAGGEQDEQYF. In DNA form, the CDR3 reads TGTGCCAGCAGCTGGTGGGCCGGAGGGGAACAGGACGAGCAGTACTTC.

This clone appeared a single time. The chain uses TRBV28 and TRBJ2-1; 10 nucleotides match TRBD2. Losses at the gene ends were 6 bases for V and 2 bases for J; bases not matched to a gene: 7. The CDR3 extends over 16 amino acids. Germline lookup yields CDR1 MDHEN and CDR2 SYDVKM. The CDR3 is CASSRKTSGPYNEQFF. CDR3 nucleotides: TGTGCCAGCAGCCGTAAGACTAGCGGGCCCTACAATGAGCAGTTCTTC.

The V and J genes are TRBV28 and TRBJ1-2; tentative D call: TRBD1 (6 bases). This CDR3 comprises 14 residues. The germline V and J ends were trimmed by 1 base and 7 bases, with 13 bases remaining between them. CDR1 MDHEN and CDR2 SYDVKM come from the germline V gene. This CDR3 reads CASSLLSGAFGYTF. The CDR3 nucleotides read TGTGCCAGCAGTTTATTATCAGGGGCGTTTGGCTACACCTTC.

The chain couples TRBV5-5 to TRBJ2-3; 10 bases agree with TRBD1. V dropped 4 bases and J dropped 5; count of bases not matched to a gene: 7. There are 15 residues in the CDR3. Germline CDR1 is SGHKS and CDR2 is YYEKEE (reference sequence). CDR3 DNA sequence: TGTGCCAGCAGCCAAGACAGGGGGCATGGAGATACGCAGTATTTT. Amino acids: CASSQDRGHGDTQYF.